This entry features one T cell receptor (beta chain) sequence. The entry originates in a study of blood T cell repertoires in COVID-19. Under the authors' procedure: Amplified reference gene primers provided the basis for estimating nucleated cell counts. Libraries were prepared by immunoSEQ multiplex PCR; TCRdb keeps only in-frame clonotypes and omits some of them. That table supplies the V and J calls and clone size; D and trimming were determined from the DNA. The sample has about 140,000 clones, around 81% seen once. Sequencing was carried out using peripheral blood. This receptor was obtained from a human donor in a cohort sampled during active COVID-19.

CDR3 DNA sequence: TGTGCCAGCAGTTTGCGGCCAGTTGGGTATTACGAGCAGTACTTC. Its translation is CASSLRPVGYYEQYF. The chain joins TRBV28 to TRBJ2-7; D is uncertain. Germline assignment: CDR1 MDHEN and CDR2 SYDVKM. The CDR3 is 15 amino acids. The V end was cut by 3 bases, the J end by 4 bases, with 16 bases between.